These 32 T cell receptor beta chains originate from one sample sequenced in a study of PD-1 blockade in classical Hodgkin lymphoma. Each patient experienced a relapse that followed autologous stem cell transplantation, and brentuximab vedotin exposure varied. TCRdb's table, derived via immunoSEQ multiplex PCR, lists solely in-frame clones and lacks some. Here the sample spans 20,000 to 25,000 clones, around 81% being singletons. This sample comprised peripheral blood mononuclear cells (PBMCs), obtained before the second cycle of nivolumab. The receptors derive from a human donor with classical Hodgkin lymphoma.

J is TRBJ2-7 and V is TRBV2, with D uncertain. Deletions cut 9 bases from V and 3 bases from J, with 6 bases between. The CDR3 runs 10 residues. Germline V CDR1 and CDR2: SNHLY, FYNNEI. The DNA for the CDR3 is TGTGCCAGTGGGCTCTACGAGCAGTACTTC. Protein product: CASGLYEQYF. Together with reference TRBV2 and TRBJ2-7, the CDR3 gives the full variable domain: EPEVTQTPSHQVTQMGQEVILRCVPISNHLYFYWYRQILGQKVEFLVSFYNNEISEKSEIFDDQFSVERPDGSNFTLKIRSTKLEDSAMYFCASGLYEQYFGPGTRLTVT.

This chain uses TRBV6-6 with TRBJ1-2; TRBD1 agrees at 7 bases. The germline CDR1 and CDR2 sequences are MNHNY and SVGAGI (reference sequence). This CDR3 has 16 residues. The V gene end was trimmed by 6 bases and the J gene end by 1 base; junction bases not matched to a gene: 11. CDR3 sequence reads: CASSPDRAISNYGYTF. The CDR3 DNA follows: TGTGCCAGCAGCCCTGACAGGGCAATTAGTAACTATGGCTACACCTTC.

This clone was detected only a few times. The CDR3 protein is CASSKTGISYNEQFF. In nucleotides, the CDR3 is TGTGCCAGTAGTAAGACAGGAATCTCCTACAATGAGCAGTTCTTC. The J gene is TRBJ2-1, the V gene TRBV19; D might be TRBD1 (6 bases). Trimming pared 4 bases from V and 0 bases from J, leaving 10 bases between. Looked up from germline, CDR1 is LNHDA and CDR2 is SQIVND (reference sequence). This CDR3 region has 15 residues.

This clone was counted only a few times. V is TRBV10-3 and J is TRBJ2-2, with 9 bases fitting TRBD1. Germline V gives CDR1 ENHRY, CDR2 SYGVKD. The CDR3 loop spans 16 amino acids. The V segment lost 6 bases and the J segment 0 bases; nucleotides outside the gene matches: 5. Here the CDR3 reads CAIRTGGTANTGELFF. The DNA of the CDR3 is TGTGCCATCAGGACAGGGGGGACAGCGAACACCGGGGAGCTGTTTTTT.

The count of this clone is one. V gene TRBV18 combines with J gene TRBJ2-2; D is unresolved. The CDR3 totals 15 residues. Per germline, CDR1 KGHSH and CDR2 LQKENI. V dropped 6 bases and J dropped 0 bases, with 11 bases sitting between them. This CDR3 is CASSSGLANTGELFF. The CDR3 DNA reads as TGTGCCAGCTCTTCTGGGCTCGCGAACACCGGGGAGCTGTTTTTT.

This clone is a singleton in its sample. The chain is built from TRBV5-1 and TRBJ2-7, with TRBD2 matching 12 bases. The trim removed 4 bases at V and 3 bases at J, leaving 2 bases unmatched. CDR3 length: 14 amino acids. CDR1 and CDR2 (germline): SGHRS, YFSETQ. CDR3 DNA: TGCGCCAGCAGCATGACTAGCGGGAGCTACGAGCAGTACTTC. It translates to CASSMTSGSYEQYF.

The rearrangement joins TRBV25-1 to TRBJ1-1, with D maybe TRBD1 (6 bases). Trimming took off 7 bases at V and 4 bases at J, with 10 bases between the two ends. Germline CDR1 is MGHDK and CDR2 is SYGVNS. The CDR3 spans 12 residues. CDR3 residues: CASKGVGTEAFF. CDR3 in DNA: TGTGCCAGCAAGGGGGTGGGCACTGAAGCTTTCTTT.

The J gene is TRBJ2-2, the V gene TRBV29-1; a weak D match, TRBD2 (6 bases). V was clipped by 2 bases and J by 5 bases, with 12 bases between them. The CDR3 is 14 amino acids. Germline lookup yields CDR1 SQVTM and CDR2 ANQGSEA. CDR3 DNA: TGCAGCGTTGAATTGAGCGGGCTGACCGGGGAGCTGTTTTTT. Its protein product is CSVELSGLTGELFF.

The chain links TRBV7-9 to TRBJ2-3; 9 bases are shared with TRBD1. The CDR3 contains 16 residues. With 4 bases clipped from V and 5 bases from J, the junction kept 10 bases outside the gene matches. Looked up from germline, CDR1 is SEHNR and CDR2 is FQNEAQ (reference sequence). CDR3 amino acids: CASSSRGTGFGDTQYF. The CDR3 region has the DNA TGTGCCAGCAGCTCAAGAGGGACAGGGTTCGGAGATACGCAGTATTTT.

The CDR3 here is CASSRTSSDTQYF. Here the CDR3 DNA reads TGTGCCAGCAGCAGAACTAGTTCAGATACGCAGTATTTT. This rearrangement joins TRBV5-4 to TRBJ2-3; D may be TRBD2 (5 bases). CDR3 length: 13 amino acids. The germline V and J ends were trimmed by 4 bases and 4 bases, with 10 bases remaining between them. Per germline, CDR1 SGHNT and CDR2 YYREEE (reference sequence).

This rearrangement joins TRBV5-8 to TRBJ2-3, with 7 bases fitting TRBD2. CDR1 and CDR2 from the germline V gene are SGHTS and YDEGEE. This CDR3 region has 19 residues. Unmatched junction bases numbered 20, after V lost 5 bases and J lost 2 bases. This CDR3 is CASSHRGVAEPLDTDTQYF. The CDR3 bases are TGTGCCAGCAGTCACCGGGGGGTAGCGGAGCCCTTAGACACAGATACGCAGTATTTT.

The chain recombines TRBV18 with TRBJ2-5; D remains ambiguous. CDR1 and CDR2 from the germline V gene are KGHSH and LQKENI. V lost 4 bases and J 3 bases, leaving 3 bases between the germline ends. The CDR3 is 11 residues long. The CDR3 is CASSQEETQYF. In DNA form, the CDR3 reads TGTGCCAGCTCACAAGAAGAGACCCAGTACTTC.

The chain combines TRBV6-5 with TRBJ2-7; D gene ambiguous. Between the trimmed V and J ends, which lost 0 bases and 1 base, there was a span of 7 bases. The germline gives CDR1 MNHEY, CDR2 SVGAGI. CDR3 length: 14 residues. This chain's CDR3 is CASSYSSSSYEQYF. The CDR3 region has the DNA TGTGCCAGCAGTTACTCGTCCAGTTCCTACGAGCAGTACTTC.

The chain has TRBV10-3 and TRBJ2-1; D uncertain. Germline CDR1 is ENHRY and CDR2 is SYGVKD. CDR3 length: 13 amino acids. V was pared by 7 bases and J by 2 bases, with 9 bases between. The CDR3 DNA reads as TGTGCCATCAAAGACGACGCCTACAATGAGCAGTTCTTC. Protein: CAIKDDAYNEQFF.

V usage is TRBV9 and J usage is TRBJ2-1, with D possibly being TRBD1 (5 bases). The V gene lost 0 bases and the J gene lost 6 bases, with 13 bases spanning the gap. Germline CDR1 SGDLS, CDR2 YYNGEE. This CDR3 has 15 residues. The CDR3 loop reads CASSVDRGQFNEQFF. CDR3 bases: TGTGCCAGCAGCGTAGATCGAGGACAATTCAATGAGCAGTTCTTC. Supplemented by reference TRBV9 and TRBJ2-1, the full variable domain reads DSGVTQTPKHLITATGQRVTLRCSPRSGDLSVYWYQQSLDQGLQFLIQYYNGEERAKGNILERFSAQQFPDLHSELNLSSLELGDSALYFCASSVDRGQFNEQFFGPGTRLTVL.

V and J are TRBV6-1 and TRBJ1-1, with 12 bases that match TRBD1. With V trimmed by 6 bases and J by 8 bases, 7 bases remained unmatched. This CDR3 comprises 14 residues. Germline-derived CDR1 and CDR2 are MNHNS and SASEGT. The CDR3 loop is CASRPGQGAREAFF. CDR3 DNA: TGTGCCAGCAGGCCGGGACAGGGGGCGAGAGAAGCTTTCTTT.

The gene calls are TRBV30 and TRBJ1-1, with 7 bases identical to TRBD1. V shed 5 bases, J shed 4 bases, and the junction held 7 bases outside the gene matches. The CDR3 sequence is 13 residues long. CDR1 and CDR2 (germline): GTSNPN, SVGIG (reference sequence). This CDR3 reads CAWGEGAGTEAFF. The CDR3 DNA sequence: TGTGCCTGGGGAGAGGGGGCGGGCACTGAAGCTTTCTTT.

The chain is built from TRBV6-1 and TRBJ2-2; tentatively, D is TRBD1 or TRBD2 (6 bases each). The CDR3 extends over 12 amino acids. V gave up 11 bases and J gave up 6 bases, with 13 bases separating them. Germline values: CDR1 MNHNS, CDR2 SASEGT. The CDR3 DNA sequence: TGTGCCTTAAGGGGGGACGCCGGGGAGCTGTTTTTT. It translates to CALRGDAGELFF.

The rearrangement joins TRBV7-9 to TRBJ2-5; D gene unclear. Trimming stripped 4 bases from V and 6 bases from J, with 18 bases between. Germline CDR1 and CDR2: SEHNR and FQNEAQ (reference sequence). This CDR3 contains 15 residues. CDR3 in amino acids: CASSWPPDPRKTQYF. CDR3 in DNA: TGTGCCAGCAGCTGGCCACCGGACCCTCGAAAGACCCAGTACTTC.

This clone turned up a few times. The CDR3, as DNA: TGTGCCAGCAGCTCACAGGGATACTCTGGAAACACCATATATTTT. Amino acid sequence: CASSSQGYSGNTIYF. The rearrangement uses TRBV7-2 and TRBJ1-3; perhaps TRBD1 as D (6 bases). The CDR3 sequence is 15 residues long. Trimming shortened V by 4 bases and J by 0 bases, and 10 bases separated the two germline ends. Germline lookup yields CDR1 SGHTA and CDR2 FQGNSA.

J is TRBJ2-5 and V is TRBV29-1; D may be TRBD1 (6 bases). V was clipped by 7 bases and J by 5 bases, with 14 bases between them. The CDR3 has 12 residues. Germline values: CDR1 SQVTM, CDR2 ANQGSEA. This CDR3 is CSAMTGQETQYF. The CDR3 DNA reads TGCAGCGCCATGACAGGTCAGGAGACCCAGTACTTC.

A few counts support this clone. The rearrangement links TRBV6-1 to TRBJ2-1; D is uncertain. The V end was cut by 3 bases, the J end by 5 bases, with 11 bases between. This CDR3 has 14 amino acids. Germline CDR1 is MNHNS and CDR2 is SASEGT. The CDR3 protein is CASSEVWGNNEQFF. The DNA for the CDR3 is TGTGCCAGCAGTGAGGTCTGGGGAAACAATGAGCAGTTCTTC.

The V call is TRBV10-3, the J call TRBJ2-7; D might be TRBD1 (6 bases). The V end lost 6 bases, the J end lost 6 bases, and 12 bases lay between the germline ends. Per germline, CDR1 ENHRY and CDR2 SYGVKD. This CDR3 is built from 12 residues. CDR3 residues: CAISRDNLEQYF. The CDR3 coding sequence is TGTGCCATCAGCCGGGACAACCTCGAGCAGTACTTC.

This clone was observed a few times. The chain joins TRBV27 to TRBJ1-6; D is uncertain. V lost 6 bases to trimming and J lost 10 bases, with 10 bases between them. In germline, CDR1 is MNHEY, CDR2 SMNVEV (reference sequence). CDR3 length equals 12 residues. The CDR3 loop is CASSLLGSPLHF. In nucleotides, the CDR3 is TGTGCCAGCAGCCTTTTGGGGTCACCCCTCCACTTT.

V gene TRBV4-2 combines with J gene TRBJ2-2, with D perhaps being TRBD1 or TRBD2 (5 bases each). Per germline, CDR1 LGHNA and CDR2 YNFKEQ. This CDR3 has 18 residues. The V gene lost 4 bases and the J gene lost 0 bases, with 18 bases spanning the gap. CDR3 nucleotides: TGTGCCAGCAGCCGACAAGTCGCCGGGACGGCGAACACCGGGGAGCTGTTTTTT. This gives the protein CASSRQVAGTANTGELFF.

The rearrangement links TRBV2 to TRBJ1-4, with 8 bases identical to TRBD1. Germline CDR1 is SNHLY and CDR2 is FYNNEI. After removal of 6 bases from V and 3 bases from J, the junction contained 6 bases not matched to a gene. The CDR3 contains 15 residues. CDR3 bases: TGTGCCAGCAGGGACAGGGAGGTTCCTAATGAAAAACTGTTTTTT. Translation gives CASRDREVPNEKLFF.

This clone was detected once. The chain combines TRBV4-1 with TRBJ2-7, with 7 bases lining up with TRBD2. In germline, CDR1 is MGHRA, CDR2 YSYEKL. The CDR3 length is 15 residues. The V segment lost 1 base and the J segment 1 base; nucleotides outside the gene matches: 4. DNA for the CDR3: TGCGCCAGCAGCCAAGGGGATAGCGGGTCCTACGAGCAGTACTTC. Amino acid sequence: CASSQGDSGSYEQYF.

V usage is TRBV5-1 and J usage is TRBJ2-2; D is unresolved. Germline V lookup: CDR1 SGHRS, CDR2 YFSETQ. The CDR3 spans 14 residues. The V and J ends lost 7 bases and 0 bases respectively, with 10 bases between them. In DNA form, the CDR3 reads TGCGCCAGCCAGCGAGTCGCGAACACCGGGGAGCTGTTTTTT. It is translated as CASQRVANTGELFF.

V usage is TRBV2 and J usage is TRBJ2-1; D assignment may be TRBD1 or TRBD2 (5 bases each). V was cut by 3 bases and J by 8 bases, with 20 bases left in between. CDR3 length equals 16 residues. Per the germline V gene, CDR1 is SNHLY and CDR2 is FYNNEI. In DNA form, the CDR3 reads TGTGCCAGCAGTGACTTATACGAGGGGTGGAGATATGAGCAGTTCTTC. Encoded protein: CASSDLYEGWRYEQFF.

J is TRBJ2-2 and V is TRBV6-5; D perhaps matches TRBD2 (5 bases). The CDR3 is 14 residues long. Germline V gene lookup returns CDR1 MNHEY and CDR2 SVGAGI. Trimming took 7 bases from V and 0 from J, leaving 9 bases between them. The CDR3 DNA is TGTGCCAGCACTCTCGGGGCGAACACCGGGGAGCTGTTTTTT. Its protein product is CASTLGANTGELFF.

CDR3 residues: CASSEWGTSNQPQHF. For the CDR3, the DNA is TGTGCCAGCAGTGAATGGGGGACAAGTAATCAGCCCCAGCATTTT. V and J are TRBV6-1 and TRBJ1-5; weak D call: TRBD1 (6 bases). V lost 2 bases, J lost 4 bases, and 12 bases lay in between. The CDR3 has 15 amino acids. The V gene's germline CDR1 is MNHNS and CDR2 SASEGT.

This clone was found once. J is TRBJ2-2 and V is TRBV18; TRBD1 agrees at 7 bases. CDR3 length: 13 residues. Germline V CDR1 and CDR2: KGHSH, LQKENI. V gave up 3 bases and J gave up 10 bases; unmatched junction bases: 5. CDR3 residues: CASSPQGGAELFF. Written as DNA, the CDR3 is TGTGCCAGCTCACCCCAAGGGGGCGCGGAGCTGTTTTTT.